This TCR beta chain stems from a study of identical twins. Points on this clonotype: Its target is unknown.

The CDR3 is 15 amino acids. V was pared by 7 bases and J by 0 bases, with 15 bases between. CDR1 and CDR2 (germline): LGHNA, YNFKEQ. Each donor (without exception) was a healthy Caucasian. Carrying unique molecular identifiers, the cDNA also gained a universal primer site through template switching. TCRdb passed the 5' RACE reads through MiXCR, listing each CDR3 protein once. The sample comprises around 700 distinct CDR3 sequences, around 60% of which are singletons, and about 5.7% rests with the top ten. The study's findings and limits: Twins showed weaker excess sharing in their beta out-of-frame sequences.

The chain joins TRBV4-2 to TRBJ1-1, with TRBD1 as a possible D gene (6 bases). The source material was CD4+ T cells sorted from blood. This receptor was taken from a young woman in good health. This table probably holds off-target reads from a library built for another chain. In DNA form, the CDR3 reads TGTGCCAGCAACCTCTACACAGGGCTGAACACTGAAGCTTTCTTT. This gives the protein CASNLYTGLNTEAFF.